This paragraph reports one T cell receptor (beta chain). Antigen: not known. The source of the sample is a study of cytomegalovirus exposure and HLA in healthy donors. Findings of the study overall: As a later analysis revealed, most CMV-associated TCR beta chains appeared HLA-restricted. A few CMV-associated chains were confirmed in vitro to be specific for CMV antigens.

The primer mix had 60 Vbeta and 13 Jbeta primers. The table came from immunoSEQ multiplex PCR; TCRdb's copy has only in-frame clones and leaves some out. The data contain around 140,000 clones, approximately 9% of them singletons. This CDR3 is 19 amino acids long. Trimming removed 4 bases at V and 1 base at J, with 20 bases between. Germline lookup yields CDR1 SEHNR and CDR2 FQNEAQ (reference sequence). Material for sequencing was PBMCs. The sequence was obtained from a woman in her thirties or forties in good health and CMV-seropositive. The chain is built from TRBV7-9 and TRBJ2-6; the D gene is possibly TRBD1 (6 bases). CDR3 protein: CASSSSGWTEPSGANVLTF. DNA of the CDR3: TGTGCCAGCAGCTCCTCTGGTTGGACAGAACCTTCTGGGGCCAACGTCCTGACTTTC.